These 20 T cell receptor beta chains originate from one sample sequenced in a study of CD8 T cells in Susac syndrome (dated by TCRdb to the late 2010s). Preparation of the library involved the immunoSEQ multiplex PCR assay. RNA was extracted using the RNeasy kit, and about 0.5 to 1 ug of the RNA was reverse transcribed with random hexamers. The public reads were reprocessed in TCRdb via fastp at Q25 and MiXCR, keeping in-frame beta chains. Entries that share a CDR3 protein sequence are merged under the most common genes and DNA. Here the sample has roughly 300,000 distinct CDR3 sequences; approximately 81% occur a single time. 0.11% of the sample goes to the ten largest clones. Material for sequencing was CD8+ T cells from PBMCs. The receptors come from a human donor with multiple sclerosis.

CDR3 residues: CATPGRFGMDIQYF. CDR3 DNA sequence: TGTGCCACCCCGGGACGATTTGGGATGGACATTCAGTACTTC. This chain links TRBV28 with TRBJ2-4; D may be TRBD1 or TRBD2 (5 bases each). V was clipped by 10 bases and J by 8 bases, with 21 bases between them. Germline V gene data show CDR1 as MDHEN and CDR2 as SYDVKM. The CDR3 spans 14 residues.

The V call is TRBV25-1, the J call TRBJ2-1; 16 positions match TRBD2. Germline-derived CDR1 and CDR2 are MGHDK and SYGVNS. Trimming took 5 bases from V and 0 from J; bases not matched to a gene: 16. The CDR3 length is 22 residues. The CDR3 loop reads CASSTTSGGTSGRAPSYNEQFF. DNA of the CDR3: TGTGCCAGCAGTACGACGTCAGGAGGGACTAGCGGGAGGGCTCCCTCCTACAATGAGCAGTTCTTC.

The chain is built from TRBV30 and TRBJ2-7; 7 bases line up with TRBD1. CDR3 size: 15 residues. Germline V gene sequence: CDR1 GTSNPN, CDR2 SVGIG (reference sequence). V lost 0 bases and J lost 1; bases outside the gene matches: 6. The DNA for the CDR3 is TGTGCCTGGAGTGTCTGGGACAGTGTTTCCTACGAGCAGTACTTC. This codes for CAWSVWDSVSYEQYF.

The rearrangement links TRBV6-5 to TRBJ2-7; TRBD2 aligns across 7 bases. This CDR3 has 14 amino acids. Germline V lookup: CDR1 MNHEY, CDR2 SVGAGI. Trimming at V came to 2 bases and at J to 3 bases, leaving 4 bases not matched to a gene. The CDR3 is CASSYGGDLYEQYF. The DNA of the CDR3 is TGTGCCAGCAGTTACGGGGGGGACCTCTACGAGCAGTACTTC.

J is TRBJ2-1 and V is TRBV7-6; 10 nucleotides match TRBD2. Germline-derived CDR1 and CDR2 are SGHVS and FNYEAQ. The V gene end was trimmed by 1 base and the J gene end by 4 bases; junction bases not matched to a gene: 4. The CDR3 is made up of 16 amino acids. The CDR3 region is CASSLDSSGRYNEQFF. The DNA for the CDR3 is TGTGCCAGCAGCTTAGATTCTAGCGGGAGATACAATGAGCAGTTCTTC. The full variable domain, its missing parts supplied by reference TRBV7-6 and TRBJ2-1, is GAGVSQSPRYKVTKRGQDVALRCDPISGHVSLYWYRQALGQGPEFLTYFNYEAQQDKSGLPNDRFSAERPEGSISTLTIQRTEQRDSAMYRCASSLDSSGRYNEQFFGPGTRLTVL.

The chain recombines TRBV28 with TRBJ1-2, with D hard to call. The ends were cut back, 7 bases at V and 1 base at J, with 22 bases in the middle. The CDR3 is 17 residues long. Germline V gene data show CDR1 as MDHEN and CDR2 as SYDVKM. CDR3 bases: TGTGCCAGCAAGGGCACCGTCCTAGAGACCTTTAACTATGGCTACACCTTC. As protein: CASKGTVLETFNYGYTF.

V gene TRBV20-1 combines with J gene TRBJ1-1, with D maybe TRBD1 (6 bases). Trimming stripped 0 bases from V and 11 bases from J, with 16 bases between. Germline CDR1 DFQATT, CDR2 SNEGSKA (reference sequence). The CDR3 runs 13 residues. In nucleotides, the CDR3 is TGCAGTGCTAGAGAGAGGGGGGAGGTATTGGCTTTCTTT. This codes for CSARERGEVLAFF.

This clonotype came up once. The rearrangement joins TRBV20-1 to TRBJ2-5; 11 positions match TRBD2. CDR1 and CDR2 (germline): DFQATT, SNEGSKA (reference sequence). After removal of 2 bases from V and 2 bases from J, the junction contained 7 bases not matched to a gene. This CDR3 is 16 amino acids long. Here the CDR3 reads CSARPETSGIQETQYF. CDR3 DNA: TGCAGTGCTAGACCTGAGACTAGCGGGATTCAAGAGACCCAGTACTTC.

The V gene is TRBV20-1, the J gene TRBJ2-3; 13 bases agree with TRBD2. V was clipped by 6 bases and J by 5 bases; unmatched bases: 8. Germline CDR1 reads DFQATT; CDR2 reads SNEGSKA (reference sequence). The CDR3 consists of 15 residues. CDR3 loop: CSARGLAGEVDTQYF. The CDR3 DNA reads TGCAGTGCCCGCGGACTAGCGGGAGAGGTAGATACGCAGTATTTT.

The chain's CDR3 is CASSPAPAGPYEQYF. CDR3 in DNA: TGTGCCAGCAGCCCTGCTCCCGCCGGCCCCTACGAGCAGTACTTC. This chain joins TRBV11-2 and TRBJ2-7, with D unclear. With 5 bases removed from V and 2 bases from J, the gap between germline ends came to 16 bases. In germline, CDR1 is SGHAT, CDR2 FQNNGV. The CDR3 has 15 residues.

This chain's CDR3 is CSVGPQGHNEQFF. The DNA of the CDR3 is TGCAGCGTTGGCCCGCAGGGACACAATGAGCAGTTCTTC. The chain recombines TRBV29-1 with TRBJ2-1, with D perhaps being TRBD1 or TRBD2 (5 bases each). This CDR3 has 13 residues. Trimming shortened V by 4 bases and J by 5 bases, and 12 bases separated the two germline ends. Germline lookup yields CDR1 SQVTM and CDR2 ANQGSEA.

The chain carries TRBV7-7 and TRBJ2-7; possibly TRBD2 for D (6 bases). Germline V CDR1 and CDR2: SSHAT, FNYEAQ (reference sequence). CDR3 length: 13 residues. The CDR3 bases are TGTGCTAGCGGACGAAGTTGGTACGTCGAGCAGTACTTC. This gives the protein CASGRSWYVEQYF.

The J gene is TRBJ2-7, the V gene TRBV18, with 9 positions matching TRBD1. There are 13 residues in the CDR3. V was pared by 5 bases and J by 1 base, with 0 bases of the junction left unmatched. The germline V gene encodes CDR1 KGHSH and CDR2 LQKENI. CDR3 region: CASSGTGSYEQYF. The CDR3 coding sequence is TGTGCCAGCTCAGGGACAGGGTCCTACGAGCAGTACTTC. Together with reference TRBV18 and TRBJ2-7, the CDR3 gives the full variable domain: NAGVMQNPRHLVRRRGQEARLRCSPMKGHSHVYWYRQLPEEGLKFMVYLQKENIIDESGMPKERFSAEFPKEGPSILRIQQVVRGDSAAYFCASSGTGSYEQYFGPGTRLTVT.

The DNA of the CDR3 is TGTGCCAGCAGCTTATGGACTAGCGGAGACACCGGGGAGCTGTTTTTT. This encodes CASSLWTSGDTGELFF. The rearrangement joins TRBV11-2 to TRBJ2-2, with 10 positions matching TRBD2. V was clipped by 2 bases and J by 3 bases; unmatched bases: 3. The CDR3 is made up of 16 amino acids. Germline values: CDR1 SGHAT, CDR2 FQNNGV.

The CDR3 nucleotides read TGTGCCAGCAGGTTGAGGGGGCGCTTTTCGGGCAATCAGCCCCAGCATTTT. Translated: CASRLRGRFSGNQPQHF. The chain is built from TRBV28 and TRBJ1-5; 7 nucleotides align to TRBD1. The V and J ends lost 6 bases and 2 bases, in that order; junction bases with no gene match: 13. CDR1 and CDR2 (germline): MDHEN, SYDVKM. The CDR3 runs 17 residues. The whole variable domain, filled in from reference TRBV28 and TRBJ1-5, reads DVKVTQSSRYLVKRTGEKVFLECVQDMDHENMFWYRQDPGLGLRLIYFSYDVKMKEKGDIPEGYSVSREKKERFSLILESASTNQTSMYLCASRLRGRFSGNQPQHFGDGTRLSIL.

Written as DNA, the CDR3 is TGTGCCAGCAGCTTGTGGGAGGACCCTTCCTTTGAAAAACTGTTTTTT. Translating gives CASSLWEDPSFEKLFF. The V call is TRBV5-4, the J call TRBJ1-4; D unclear. Germline V gene lookup returns CDR1 SGHNT and CDR2 YYREEE (reference sequence). The CDR3 is 16 residues long. V lost 1 base and J 7 bases, leaving 17 bases between the germline ends.

This clonotype was found a few times. The J gene is TRBJ2-7, the V gene TRBV10-1, with D maybe TRBD2 (6 bases). This CDR3 has 14 residues. V lost 2 bases, J lost 3 bases, and 11 bases lay in between. Germline-derived CDR1 and CDR2 are WNHNN and SYGVQD (reference sequence). The CDR3 is CASSEREFFYEQYF. DNA for the CDR3: TGCGCCAGCAGTGAGCGGGAGTTCTTCTACGAGCAGTACTTC.

A single count supports this clonotype. The CDR3 sequence is CASSSFDSPYNEQFF. CDR3 sequence (DNA): TGTGCCAGCAGTTCCTTCGACAGTCCCTACAATGAGCAGTTCTTC. This sequence joins TRBV6-5 and TRBJ2-1, with TRBD1 as a possible D gene (5 bases). This CDR3 has 15 residues. The ends were cut back, 4 bases at V and 2 bases at J, with 12 bases in the middle. The germline V gene has CDR1 MNHEY and CDR2 SVGAGI.

The chain combines TRBV2 with TRBJ2-3; 8 bases are a match to TRBD2. Germline CDR1 is SNHLY and CDR2 is FYNNEI. The CDR3 spans 16 residues. J lost 1 base, V lost 4 bases, and 7 bases had no gene match. CDR3 nucleotide sequence: TGTGCCAGCAGTGCCATTAGCGGGACTCGCACAGATACGCAGTATTTT. Its protein is CASSAISGTRTDTQYF. The entire variable domain, with the rest obtained from reference TRBV2 and TRBJ2-3, is as follows: EPEVTQTPSHQVTQMGQEVILRCVPISNHLYFYWYRQILGQKVEFLVSFYNNEISEKSEIFDDQFSVERPDGSNFTLKIRSTKLEDSAMYFCASSAISGTRTDTQYFGPGTRLTVL.

This chain connects TRBV6-1 to TRBJ2-3; 8 nucleotides match TRBD2. Trimming cost V 9 bases and J 1 base; bases outside gene matches: 3. This CDR3 contains 13 residues. Germline V gives CDR1 MNHNS, CDR2 SASEGT. CDR3 DNA: TGTGCCAGTCCGGGACTAGGCACAGATACGCAGTATTTT. Protein product: CASPGLGTDTQYF.